These T cell receptor beta chains were read from a single sample in a study of shared clonotypes between healthy human individuals. Generated by immunoSEQ multiplex PCR, the TCRdb table keeps only in-frame clones and is missing some. The table shows 2 million to 2.5 million clones, with roughly 95% occurring only once. The sample consisted of naive CD4+ T cells sorted from blood. The source is a man aged 18 to 35 in good health. Both conserved end residues are part of each CDR3. A D gene is named only where the DNA matches it firmly. A row's size may be missing; if present it is once, few, many or a size class.

>-|TRBV7-2|TRBJ2-7|-
TGTGCCAGCAGCTTTGGGGCGGTTGAGCAGTACTTC
CASSFGAVEQYF
>-|TRBV10-1|TRBJ1-2|few
TGCGCCAGCAGTGAGGAGGGTTTCAGCTATGGCTACACCTTC
CASSEEGFSYGYTF
>-|TRBV30|TRBJ2-7|few
TGTGCCTGGAGTGTTCACCGACAGAACGAGCAGTACTTC
CAWSVHRQNEQYF
>-|TRBV9|TRBJ2-1|-
TGTGCCAGCAGCGAATCCAGCGGGTCCCACAATGAGCAGTTCTTC
CASSESSGSHNEQFF
>-|TRBV7-2|TRBJ2-7|-
TGTGCCAGCACCTACGGGGGTGGGTACTACGAGCAGTACTTC
CASTYGGGYYEQYF
>TRBD1|TRBV5-4|TRBJ2-3|-
TGTGCCAGCAGCTTGGCCGGGACAGGGGCAGATACGCAGTATTTT
CASSLAGTGADTQYF
>TRBD2|TRBV10-3|TRBJ2-7|-
TGTGCCATCAGTGGGCTAGCGGGGTTCGACGAGCAGTACTTC
CAISGLAGFDEQYF
>-|TRBV10-3|TRBJ2-6|-
TGTGCCATCAGTGCATCATTAGTTCGGTCCTCTGGGGCCAACGTCCTGACTTTC
CAISASLVRSSGANVLTF
>-|TRBV5-1|TRBJ1-3|-
TGCGCCAGCAGCTTGGCGGGGTCTGGAAACACCATATATTTT
CASSLAGSGNTIYF
>TRBD1|TRBV7-2|TRBJ2-1|once
TGTGCCAGCAGCGCCCGGCCGGGACAGGGTCTGGGTGAGCAGTTCTTC
CASSARPGQGLGEQFF
>TRBD1|TRBV6-1|TRBJ1-5|once
TGTGCCAGCAGCAGGACAGGGGCCCTCAATCAGCCCCAGCATTTT
CASSRTGALNQPQHF
>-|TRBV11-2|TRBJ2-5|-
TGTGCCAGCAGCTTACACCGGAACCAAGAGACCCAGTACTTC
CASSLHRNQETQYF
>-|TRBV7-9|TRBJ2-5|-
TGTGCCAGCAGCTTAATTGGGGGGACGCAGACCCAGTACTTC
CASSLIGGTQTQYF
>TRBD1|TRBV11-2|TRBJ2-3|-
TGTGCCAGCAGCAGGGGCGGACAGGGGACTTTGAAAGATACGCAGTATTTT
CASSRGGQGTLKDTQYF
>TRBD1|TRBV10-3|TRBJ2-7|-
TGTGCCATCAGCCTGGACAGGGTTGGCGAGCAGTACTTC
CAISLDRVGEQYF
>TRBD2|TRBV14|TRBJ2-7|-
TGTGCCAGCAGCCACAGCTCAATCGGGGGGAATGAGCAGTACTTC
CASSHSSIGGNEQYF
>-|TRBV11-2|TRBJ2-2|-
TGTGCCAGCAGCTGGGGACACATAATCACCGGGGAGCTGTTTTTT
CASSWGHIITGELFF
>-|TRBV27|TRBJ1-1|-
TGTGCCAGCAGTTTGAGCGGGACAATGAACACTGAAGCTTTCTTT
CASSLSGTMNTEAFF
>-|TRBV4-1|TRBJ2-7|-
TGCGCCAGCAGCCAAGGCGGGGCCCCTGAGTACGAGCAGTACTTC
CASSQGGAPEYEQYF
>TRBD1|TRBV10-3|TRBJ1-2|-
TGTGCCATCAGTGGGGGACAGTACAACTATGGCTACACCTTC
CAISGGQYNYGYTF
>-|TRBV6-1|TRBJ1-5|-
TGTGCCAGCAGTGATTCCGGGAGTCAGCCCCAGCATTTT
CASSDSGSQPQHF
>-|TRBV28|TRBJ2-7|once
TGTGCCAGCAGTACCGGACAGTACGAGCAGTACTTC
CASSTGQYEQYF
>-|TRBV29-1|TRBJ1-5|-
TGCAGCGTTGCGGGTAGCAATCAGCCCCAGCATTTT
CSVAGSNQPQHF
>-|TRBV10-1|TRBJ1-1|-
TGCGCCAGCAGTGAGTCTCCAGGGAACACTGAAGCTTTCTTT
CASSESPGNTEAFF
>TRBD1|TRBV5-5|TRBJ1-2|-
TGTGCCAGCAGCCCGGGGACAGGGTATGGCTACACCTTC
CASSPGTGYGYTF
>TRBD1|TRBV6-1|TRBJ2-7|-
TGTGCCAGCAGGACAGGGGCGTCCTACGAGCAGTACTTC
CASRTGASYEQYF
>TRBD1|TRBV5-6|TRBJ2-2|-
TGTGCCAGCAGCCGGGACAGGGGTTATACCGGGGAGCTGTTTTTT
CASSRDRGYTGELFF
>-|TRBV30|TRBJ1-4|-
TGTGCCTGGGAGCCGGGGGACATACGAAATGAAAAACTGTTTTTT
CAWEPGDIRNEKLFF